The present TCR beta chain was sequenced within a study of monozygotic twins with inflammatory bowel disease. For this clonotype: Antigen unknown.

In germline, CDR1 is DFQATT, CDR2 SNEGSKA (reference sequence). The CDR3 runs 14 residues. It was from whole blood, with no T cell sorting, that total RNA was isolated. Every TCR library consumed 3500 ng of total RNA. No DNA is given; TCRdb re-called the 5' RACE reads and lists each CDR3 protein once. The listing records more than 300,000 distinct CDR3 sequences. Overall study results and limits: Among IBD patients, fewer clonotypes were shared with others than among healthy twins, especially with disease activity.

J is TRBJ1-1 and V is TRBV20-1; TCRdb's D call, TRBD1, is unchecked because there is no DNA. The sample consisted of blood. The sequence came from a human donor with ulcerative colitis or Crohn's disease, or a healthy co-twin of an affected twin (not recorded which). CDR3 in amino acids: CSAGAGQMNTEAFF.